One and the same sample provided the 14 T cell receptor beta chains below, sequenced in a study of blood T cell repertoires in COVID-19. TCRdb keeps only in-frame clones here, not all; method: immunoSEQ multiplex PCR. The top ten hold around 4.7% of the sample, which has approximately 200,000 clones, around 80% seen once. Sequenced sample: peripheral blood. The receptor source for this set is a human donor in a cohort sampled during active COVID-19.

This clone was counted only a few times. The chain joins TRBV7-3 to TRBJ2-2, with D possibly TRBD1 on 6 matching bases. Germline assignment: CDR1 SGHTA and CDR2 FQGTGA. The CDR3 runs to 17 residues. V was trimmed by 5 bases and J by 0 bases, leaving 16 bases between them. The CDR3 loop is CASSPQQGTSNTGELFF. CDR3 coding DNA: TGTGCCAGCAGCCCCCAACAGGGAACCTCGAACACCGGGGAGCTGTTTTTT.

About this clone: Given a much more abundant clone one base away, this may be a read error. The V and J genes are TRBV2 and TRBJ1-2, with 7 bases that match TRBD1. V was pared by 4 bases and J by 2 bases, with 1 base of the junction left unmatched. Germline CDR1 and CDR2: SNHLY and FYNNEI. The CDR3 sequence is 13 residues long. CDR3 bases: TGTGCCAGCAGTGCACAGGGGAACTATGGCTACACCTTC. This encodes CASSAQGNYGYTF.

This clone has just one count. The genes are TRBV29-1 and TRBJ1-1; D gene unclear. CDR1 is SQVTM, CDR2 ANQGSEA, per germline. The length of the CDR3 is 11 residues. V was pared by 6 bases and J by 4 bases, with 9 bases between. Here the CDR3 DNA reads TGCAGCGTCGGACTGGGCACTGAAGCTTTCTTT. Translation gives CSVGLGTEAFF.

The CDR3 spells CASSLLSPGQGKQYF. The CDR3 bases are TGTGCCAGCAGCCTACTCTCTCCCGGGCAGGGGAAGCAGTACTTC. The chain carries TRBV28 and TRBJ2-7, with D perhaps TRBD1 (6 bases). The CDR3 is 15 residues long. Between the trimmed V and J ends, which lost 6 bases and 8 bases, there was a span of 23 bases. CDR1 and CDR2 from the germline V gene are MDHEN and SYDVKM.

The V and J genes are TRBV30 and TRBJ1-4; D perhaps matches TRBD1 (6 bases). With 0 bases removed from V and 0 bases from J, the gap between germline ends came to 11 bases. Germline values: CDR1 GTSNPN, CDR2 SVGIG (reference sequence). The CDR3 is 16 residues long. As DNA, the CDR3 is TGTGCCTGGAGTGTTCCGGACAGTGCAACTAATGAAAAACTGTTTTTT. This encodes CAWSVPDSATNEKLFF. Variable domain in full (rest from reference TRBV30 and TRBJ1-4): SQTIHQWPATLVQPVGSPLSLECTVEGTSNPNLYWYRQAAGRGLQLLFYSVGIGQISSEVPQNLSASRPQDRQFILSSKKLLLSDSGFYLCAWSVPDSATNEKLFFGSGTQLSVL.

The V and J genes are TRBV30 and TRBJ2-5; 12 bases line up with TRBD2. Losses at the gene ends were 0 bases for V and 5 bases for J; bases not matched to a gene: 1. Germline V gene lookup returns CDR1 GTSNPN and CDR2 SVGIG (reference sequence). The CDR3 has 14 residues. This CDR3 is CAWSVLAGGETQYF. CDR3 bases: TGTGCCTGGAGTGTACTAGCGGGAGGCGAGACCCAGTACTTC.

V gene TRBV7-9 combines with J gene TRBJ2-7; D remains ambiguous. The CDR3 sequence is 16 residues long. Germline V gives CDR1 SEHNR, CDR2 FQNEAQ (reference sequence). Trimming pared 1 base from V and 3 bases from J, leaving 16 bases between. CDR3: CASSLGPLLVGYEQYF. CDR3 sequence (DNA): TGTGCCAGCAGCTTAGGGCCCTTGCTAGTAGGCTACGAGCAGTACTTC.

The genes are TRBV30 and TRBJ1-5; 8 bases align to TRBD1. This CDR3 is built from 16 residues. After removal of 5 bases from V and 1 base from J, the junction contained 10 bases not matched to a gene. From germline, CDR1 is GTSNPN and CDR2 SVGIG (reference sequence). The CDR3 DNA sequence: TGTGCCTGGTCCGACAAACAGGGGGTGAGCAATCAGCCCCAGCATTTT. Its protein is CAWSDKQGVSNQPQHF.

The chain couples TRBV5-1 to TRBJ2-2; maybe TRBD1 (5 bases). The V end was cut by 2 bases, the J end by 1 base, with 9 bases between. Germline CDR1 reads SGHRS; CDR2 reads YFSETQ. The CDR3 totals 15 residues. This chain's CDR3 is CASSFGHLNTGELFF. CDR3 in DNA: TGCGCCAGCAGCTTCGGACACCTGAACACCGGGGAGCTGTTTTTT.

The genes are TRBV7-2 and TRBJ1-2; tentative D call: TRBD1 (6 bases). Per germline, CDR1 SGHTA and CDR2 FQGNSA. The CDR3 is 15 amino acids. V dropped 0 bases and J dropped 7 bases, with 15 bases sitting between them. The CDR3 DNA reads TGTGCCAGCAGCTTAGCGGTCGGTCAGGGGCTTGGCTACACCTTC. This encodes CASSLAVGQGLGYTF. Combining the CDR3 with reference TRBV7-2 and TRBJ1-2 gives the whole variable domain GAGVSQSPSNKVTEKGKDVELRCDPISGHTALYWYRQSLGQGLEFLIYFQGNSAPDKSGLPSDRFSAERTGGSVSTLTIQRTQQEDSAVYLCASSLAVGQGLGYTFGSGTRLTVV.

This chain connects TRBV4-1 to TRBJ2-5; D perhaps matches TRBD2 (6 bases). This CDR3 contains 15 residues. Germline loops: CDR1 MGHRA, CDR2 YSYEKL. Trimming pared 4 bases from V and 2 bases from J, leaving 14 bases between. The CDR3 loop reads CASSRARGRQETQYF. As DNA, the CDR3 is TGCGCCAGCAGCCGCGCCCGGGGGAGGCAAGAGACCCAGTACTTC.

This clone was detected a few times. This sequence joins TRBV30 and TRBJ2-5; D is ambiguous. The CDR3 loop spans 17 amino acids. The germline V gene has CDR1 GTSNPN and CDR2 SVGIG (reference sequence). Trimming removed 3 bases at V and 0 bases at J, with 20 bases between. CDR3 protein: CAWRFPTRIRDQETQYF. The CDR3 DNA sequence: TGTGCCTGGAGGTTCCCAACCCGGATTCGGGACCAAGAGACCCAGTACTTC.

This clone is a singleton in its sample. J is TRBJ2-1 and V is TRBV28, with 8 bases identical to TRBD1. Looked up from germline, CDR1 is MDHEN and CDR2 is SYDVKM. Trimming at V came to 7 bases and at J to 10 bases, leaving 9 bases not matched to a gene. The CDR3 totals 13 residues. The CDR3 sequence is CASTEGDRGEQFF. The CDR3 DNA follows: TGTGCCAGCACGGAGGGTGACAGGGGCGAGCAGTTCTTC.

The V gene is TRBV15, the J gene TRBJ2-7; possible D gene TRBD1, 6 bases. The V gene's germline CDR1 is LNHNV and CDR2 YYDKDF (reference sequence). Trimming took 5 bases from V and 2 from J, leaving 10 bases between them. The CDR3 sequence is 13 residues long. CDR3 sequence reads: CATSAGQTYEQYF. CDR3 in DNA: TGTGCCACCAGCGCTGGACAGACCTACGAGCAGTACTTC. The complete variable domain, with remaining parts taken from reference TRBV15 and TRBJ2-7, reads DAMVIQNPRYQVTQFGKPVTLSCSQTLNHNVMYWYQQKSSQAPKLLFHYYDKDFNNEADTPDNFQSRRPNTSFCFLDIRSPGLGDTAMYLCATSAGQTYEQYFGPGTRLTVT.